The 19 T cell receptor beta chains given below trace back to one sample, sequenced in a study of cytomegalovirus exposure and HLA in healthy donors. Sequencing was performed with immunoSEQ multiplex PCR; in TCRdb, only in-frame clones are kept and a portion is missing. The sample records 250,000 or so clones, around nine tenths being singletons. Sequencing input: PBMCs. The source is a man between 18 and 29 years old in good health and CMV-seronegative.

The chain uses TRBV2 and TRBJ2-4, with D possibly matching TRBD2 (7 bases). Germline V CDR1 and CDR2: SNHLY, FYNNEI. The V and J ends lost 4 bases and 8 bases respectively, with 12 bases between them. CDR3 size: 13 residues. The CDR3 spells CASSAEGGDIQYF. The CDR3 DNA reads as TGTGCCAGCAGTGCGGAAGGGGGGGACATTCAGTACTTC.

The chain's CDR3 is CASTFRGHTYNEQFF. CDR3 DNA sequence: TGTGCCAGCACTTTTCGAGGTCATACCTACAATGAGCAGTTCTTC. The chain couples TRBV6-1 to TRBJ2-1; D ambiguous. Germline loops: CDR1 MNHNS, CDR2 SASEGT. V was trimmed by 7 bases and J by 2 bases, leaving 15 bases between them. The CDR3 is 15 residues long.

The rearrangement links TRBV6-5 to TRBJ1-6; unclear D gene. The germline V gene encodes CDR1 MNHEY and CDR2 SVGAGI. Trimming left V 5 bases short and J 9 bases short, with 17 bases between. This CDR3 is built from 15 residues. CDR3 nucleotide sequence: TGTGCCAGCAGTCCCAAGACACGGTCCGGTTCACCCCTCCACTTT. It translates to CASSPKTRSGSPLHF.

J is TRBJ2-2 and V is TRBV4-1; perhaps TRBD2 as D (6 bases). Trimming shortened V by 4 bases and J by 0 bases, and 9 bases separated the two germline ends. The CDR3 sequence is 15 residues long. Germline V gene lookup returns CDR1 MGHRA and CDR2 YSYEKL. The CDR3 nucleotides read TGCGCCAGCAGCCCTTGGACTACGAACACCGGGGAGCTGTTTTTT. Amino acids: CASSPWTTNTGELFF.

J is TRBJ1-2 and V is TRBV9; no definite D call. Germline V gene sequence: CDR1 SGDLS, CDR2 YYNGEE. The CDR3 extends over 14 amino acids. V shed 1 base and J shed 8 bases, with 15 bases lying between them. CDR3 amino acids: CASSVREGGRGYTF. CDR3 bases: TGTGCCAGCAGCGTACGGGAGGGCGGGAGAGGCTACACCTTC. Full variable domain (outside the CDR3, taken from reference TRBV9 and TRBJ1-2): DSGVTQTPKHLITATGQRVTLRCSPRSGDLSVYWYQQSLDQGLQFLIQYYNGEERAKGNILERFSAQQFPDLHSELNLSSLELGDSALYFCASSVREGGRGYTFGSGTRLTVV.

The V and J genes are TRBV5-4 and TRBJ2-4; 8 bases map to TRBD1. The CDR3 extends over 14 amino acids. The germline CDR1 and CDR2 sequences are SGHNT and YYREEE (reference sequence). The trim removed 1 base at V and 6 bases at J, leaving 3 bases unmatched. CDR3 region: CASSLRDRTNIQYF. As DNA, the CDR3 is TGTGCCAGCAGCTTGCGGGACAGGACAAACATTCAGTACTTC.

The chain joins TRBV19 to TRBJ2-7; no reliable D call. Germline CDR1 and CDR2: LNHDA and SQIVND (reference sequence). The germline V and J ends were trimmed by 6 bases and 0 bases, with 9 bases remaining between them. CDR3 length: 13 amino acids. The CDR3 protein is CASSSSRSYEQYF. The CDR3 DNA follows: TGTGCCAGTAGCAGTTCCCGCTCCTACGAGCAGTACTTC. Using reference TRBV19 and TRBJ2-7 for the parts outside the CDR3, the full variable domain is DGGITQSPKYLFRKEGQNVTLSCEQNLNHDAMYWYRQDPGQGLRLIYYSQIVNDFQKGDIAEGYSVSREKKESFPLTVTSAQKNPTAFYLCASSSSRSYEQYFGPGTRLTVT.

The V gene is TRBV27, the J gene TRBJ2-1; 12 nucleotides match TRBD2. The CDR3 spans 15 residues. The trim removed 6 bases at V and 7 bases at J, leaving 7 bases unmatched. The germline V gene encodes CDR1 MNHEY and CDR2 SMNVEV (reference sequence). Here the CDR3 reads CASSHGLAGGNEQFF. In DNA, the CDR3 is TGTGCCAGCAGCCACGGCCTAGCGGGGGGGAATGAGCAGTTCTTC.

This chain uses TRBV4-2 with TRBJ1-6; 8 bases match TRBD1. CDR3 length equals 15 residues. Germline loops: CDR1 LGHNA, CDR2 YNFKEQ. V was pared by 6 bases and J by 2 bases, with 3 bases of the junction left unmatched. Here the CDR3 DNA reads TGTGCCAGCAGTACGACAGGGGCCTATAATTCACCCCTCCACTTT. As protein: CASSTTGAYNSPLHF.

The chain recombines TRBV5-1 with TRBJ2-7, with 8 bases identical to TRBD1. There are 16 residues in the CDR3. With 2 bases clipped from V and 6 bases from J, the junction kept 13 bases outside the gene matches. CDR1 SGHRS and CDR2 YFSETQ come from the germline V gene. CDR3 nucleotide sequence: TGCGCCAGCAGCTTTAGGCAGGGGGCCTCCCCCCTCGAGCAGTACTTC. Translation gives CASSFRQGASPLEQYF.

The chain uses TRBV5-5 and TRBJ1-2; TRBD1 aligns across 8 bases. Germline CDR1 and CDR2: SGHKS and YYEKEE (reference sequence). This CDR3 is built from 14 residues. The V gene end was trimmed by 3 bases and the J gene end by 4 bases; junction bases not matched to a gene: 5. CDR3: CASSSGQGGYGYTF. The CDR3 coding sequence is TGTGCCAGCAGCTCTGGACAGGGTGGCTATGGCTACACCTTC.

The V and J genes are TRBV11-2 and TRBJ1-4; tentative D call: TRBD1 (5 bases). CDR3 length: 15 amino acids. Looked up from germline, CDR1 is SGHAT and CDR2 is FQNNGV. V gave up 5 bases and J gave up 8 bases, with 18 bases separating them. CDR3 residues: CASSPLGEAGEKLFF. In DNA form, the CDR3 reads TGTGCCAGCAGCCCTTTGGGGGAGGCGGGGGAAAAACTGTTTTTT. Full variable domain (remainder filled in from reference TRBV11-2 and TRBJ1-4): EAGVAQSPRYKIIEKRQSVAFWCNPISGHATLYWYQQILGQGPKLLIQFQNNGVVDDSQLPKDRFSAERLKGVDSTLKIQPAKLEDSAVYLCASSPLGEAGEKLFFGSGTQLSVL.

The chain uses TRBV28 and TRBJ2-7; TRBD2 matches at 12 bases. The CDR3 extends over 15 amino acids. Germline CDR1 reads MDHEN; CDR2 reads SYDVKM. J was trimmed by 3 bases and V by 6 bases; bases with no gene match: 6. The CDR3 region is CASSPRLAGDYEQYF. The CDR3 DNA is TGTGCCAGCAGCCCCAGACTAGCGGGAGACTACGAGCAGTACTTC. The full variable domain, completed using reference TRBV28 and TRBJ2-7, is DVKVTQSSRYLVKRTGEKVFLECVQDMDHENMFWYRQDPGLGLRLIYFSYDVKMKEKGDIPEGYSVSREKKERFSLILESASTNQTSMYLCASSPRLAGDYEQYFGPGTRLTVT.

The chain carries TRBV27 and TRBJ1-1; 7 nucleotides line up with TRBD1. This CDR3 contains 13 residues. After removal of 4 bases from V and 3 bases from J, the junction contained 2 bases not matched to a gene. Germline V gives CDR1 MNHEY, CDR2 SMNVEV (reference sequence). The CDR3 region is CASSWTGYTEAFF. For the CDR3, the DNA is TGTGCCAGCAGTTGGACAGGCTACACTGAAGCTTTCTTT.

The chain has TRBV19 and TRBJ1-5; D remains unclear. This CDR3 spans 12 amino acids. The V gene lost 3 bases and the J gene lost 5 bases, with 5 bases spanning the gap. Germline V gene sequence: CDR1 LNHDA, CDR2 SQIVND (reference sequence). The CDR3: CASSIIDQPQHF. The CDR3 coding sequence is TGTGCCAGTAGTATTATAGATCAGCCCCAGCATTTT.

The chain has TRBV29-1 and TRBJ2-7; D is perhaps TRBD2 (5 bases). CDR3 length: 15 amino acids. The ends were cut back, 4 bases at V and 0 bases at J, with 16 bases in the middle. CDR1 SQVTM and CDR2 ANQGSEA come from the germline V gene. The CDR3 sequence: CSVVLPGSASYEQYF. CDR3 bases: TGCAGCGTTGTGTTGCCGGGGTCGGCCTCCTACGAGCAGTACTTC.

The chain joins TRBV9 to TRBJ2-7, with TRBD2 identical over 9 bases. The trim removed 2 bases at V and 4 bases at J, leaving 10 bases unmatched. The CDR3 has 16 amino acids. From germline, CDR1 is SGDLS and CDR2 YYNGEE. CDR3 in amino acids: CASSVSSSGKVYEQYF. The CDR3 bases are TGTGCCAGCAGCGTCTCCTCTAGCGGGAAAGTGTACGAGCAGTACTTC.

The CDR3 reads CSVGAAGLMETQYF. The DNA for the CDR3 is TGCAGCGTTGGAGCTGCGGGGCTGATGGAGACCCAGTACTTC. The V gene is TRBV29-1, the J gene TRBJ2-5; a weak D match, TRBD2 (6 bases). V was shortened by 4 bases and J by 5 bases, with 17 bases between the two germline ends. In germline, CDR1 is SQVTM, CDR2 ANQGSEA. There are 14 residues in the CDR3.

The chain uses TRBV10-3 and TRBJ1-1; D might be TRBD1 (5 bases). Germline assignment: CDR1 ENHRY and CDR2 SYGVKD. The CDR3 has 14 amino acids. V shed 0 bases and J shed 4 bases, with 9 bases lying between them. CDR3 region: CAISESGGGTEAFF. The CDR3 DNA follows: TGTGCCATCAGTGAGTCGGGGGGTGGCACTGAAGCTTTCTTT.